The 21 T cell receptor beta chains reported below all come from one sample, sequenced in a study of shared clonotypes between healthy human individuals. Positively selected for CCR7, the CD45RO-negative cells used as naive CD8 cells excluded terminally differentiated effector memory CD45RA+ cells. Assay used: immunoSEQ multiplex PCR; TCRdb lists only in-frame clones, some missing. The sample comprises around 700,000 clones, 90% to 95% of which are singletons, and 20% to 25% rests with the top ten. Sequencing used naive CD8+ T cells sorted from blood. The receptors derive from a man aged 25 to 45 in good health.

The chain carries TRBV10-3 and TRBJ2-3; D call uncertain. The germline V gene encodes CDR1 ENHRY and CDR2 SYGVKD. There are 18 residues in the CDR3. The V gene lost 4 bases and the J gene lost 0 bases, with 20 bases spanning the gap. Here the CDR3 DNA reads TGTGCCATCAGTGCACAACCTAAGACTGATTCTAGCACAGATACGCAGTATTTT. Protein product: CAISAQPKTDSSTDTQYF.

For the CDR3, the DNA is TGTGCCAGCAGCTTAGGGACAGGGTCGGGCAATCAGCCCCAGCATTTT. Residues: CASSLGTGSGNQPQHF. The genes are TRBV7-6 and TRBJ1-5; TRBD1 matches 8 bases. The V gene's germline CDR1 is SGHVS and CDR2 FNYEAQ. V shed 1 base, J shed 2 bases, and the junction held 4 bases outside the gene matches. CDR3 length equals 16 residues.

In DNA form, the CDR3 reads TGTGCCAGCAGGACAGGGGCCTACAATGAGCAGTTCTTC. This gives the protein CASRTGAYNEQFF. This sequence joins TRBV28 and TRBJ2-1; 8 bases agree with TRBD1. Germline CDR1 reads MDHEN; CDR2 reads SYDVKM. V was pared by 6 bases and J by 2 bases, with 0 bases of the junction left unmatched. The CDR3 is 13 amino acids.

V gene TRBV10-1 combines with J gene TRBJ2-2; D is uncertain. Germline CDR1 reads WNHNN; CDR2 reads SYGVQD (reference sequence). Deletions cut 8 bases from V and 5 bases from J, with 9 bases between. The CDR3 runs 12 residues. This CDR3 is CASQGKTGELFF. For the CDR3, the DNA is TGCGCCAGCCAAGGGAAGACCGGGGAGCTGTTTTTT.

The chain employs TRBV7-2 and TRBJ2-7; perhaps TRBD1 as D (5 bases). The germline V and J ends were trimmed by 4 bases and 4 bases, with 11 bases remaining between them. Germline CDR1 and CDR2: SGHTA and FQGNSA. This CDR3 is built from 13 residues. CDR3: CASSSPQVYEQYF. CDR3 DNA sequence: TGTGCCAGCAGCTCTCCACAGGTGTACGAGCAGTACTTC.

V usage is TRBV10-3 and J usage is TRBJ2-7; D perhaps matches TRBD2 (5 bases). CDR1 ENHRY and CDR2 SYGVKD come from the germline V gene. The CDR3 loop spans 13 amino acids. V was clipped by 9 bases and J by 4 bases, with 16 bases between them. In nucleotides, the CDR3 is TGTGCCATTCAGAGGGAGCCCGGGTACGAGCAGTACTTC. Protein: CAIQREPGYEQYF.

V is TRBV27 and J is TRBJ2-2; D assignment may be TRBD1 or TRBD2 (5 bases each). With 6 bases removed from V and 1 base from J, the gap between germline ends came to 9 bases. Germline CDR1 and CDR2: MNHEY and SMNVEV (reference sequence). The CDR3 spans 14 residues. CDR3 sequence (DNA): TGTGCCAGCAGACCGGGACGGAACACCGGGGAGCTGTTTTTT. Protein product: CASRPGRNTGELFF.

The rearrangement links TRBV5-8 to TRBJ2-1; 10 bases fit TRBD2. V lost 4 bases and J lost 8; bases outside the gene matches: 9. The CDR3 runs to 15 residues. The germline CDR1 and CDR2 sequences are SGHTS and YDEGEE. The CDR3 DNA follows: TGTGCCAGCAGCCTCGGGCTAGCGGGGGACGATGAGCAGTTCTTC. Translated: CASSLGLAGDDEQFF.

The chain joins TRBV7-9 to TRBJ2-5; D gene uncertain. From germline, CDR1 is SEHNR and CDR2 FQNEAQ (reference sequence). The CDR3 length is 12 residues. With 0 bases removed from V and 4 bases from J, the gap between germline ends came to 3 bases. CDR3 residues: CASSLASETQYF. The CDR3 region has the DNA TGTGCCAGCAGCTTAGCGTCAGAGACCCAGTACTTC.

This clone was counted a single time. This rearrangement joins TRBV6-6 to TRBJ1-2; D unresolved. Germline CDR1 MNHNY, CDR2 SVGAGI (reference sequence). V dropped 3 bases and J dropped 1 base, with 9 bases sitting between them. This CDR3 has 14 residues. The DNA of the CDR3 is TGTGCCAGCAGTTATGTTAGGCATAACTATGGCTACACCTTC. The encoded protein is CASSYVRHNYGYTF.

CDR3 residues: CASSPSPSGSYEQYF. DNA of the CDR3: TGTGCCAGCAGTCCGTCCCCTAGCGGGAGCTACGAGCAGTACTTC. This chain links TRBV27 with TRBJ2-7; 10 bases fit TRBD2. The trim removed 5 bases at V and 3 bases at J, leaving 7 bases unmatched. This CDR3 is 15 amino acids long. Germline V CDR1 and CDR2: MNHEY, SMNVEV (reference sequence).

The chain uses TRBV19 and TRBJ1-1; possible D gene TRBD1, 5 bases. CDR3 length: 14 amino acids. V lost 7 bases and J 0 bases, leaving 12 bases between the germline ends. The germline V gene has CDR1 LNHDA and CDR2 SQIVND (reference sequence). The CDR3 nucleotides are TGTGCCAGTATTAAGACAGCTATGAACACTGAAGCTTTCTTT. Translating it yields CASIKTAMNTEAFF.

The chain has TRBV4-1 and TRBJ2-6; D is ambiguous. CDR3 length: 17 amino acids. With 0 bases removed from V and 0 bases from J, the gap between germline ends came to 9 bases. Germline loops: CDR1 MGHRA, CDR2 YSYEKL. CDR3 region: CASSQEVTHSGANVLTF. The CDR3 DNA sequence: TGCGCCAGCAGCCAAGAGGTCACGCACTCTGGGGCCAACGTCCTGACTTTC.

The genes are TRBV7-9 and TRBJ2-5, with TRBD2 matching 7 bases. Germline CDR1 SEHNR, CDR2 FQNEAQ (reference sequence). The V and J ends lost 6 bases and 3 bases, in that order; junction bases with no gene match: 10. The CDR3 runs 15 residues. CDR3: CASRRLADYEETQYF. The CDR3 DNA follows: TGTGCCAGCAGGCGTCTAGCGGACTACGAAGAGACCCAGTACTTC. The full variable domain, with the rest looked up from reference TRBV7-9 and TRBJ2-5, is DTGVSQNPRHKITKRGQNVTFRCDPISEHNRLYWYRQTLGQGPEFLTYFQNEAQLEKSRLLSDRFSAERPKGSFSTLEIQRTEQGDSAMYLCASRRLADYEETQYFGPGTRLLVL.

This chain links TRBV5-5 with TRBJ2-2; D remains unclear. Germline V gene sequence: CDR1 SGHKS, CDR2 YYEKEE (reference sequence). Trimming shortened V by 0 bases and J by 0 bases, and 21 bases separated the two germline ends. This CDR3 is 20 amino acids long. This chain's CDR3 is CASSLADFPLILANTGELFF. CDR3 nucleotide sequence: TGTGCCAGCAGCTTGGCCGATTTCCCCTTGATACTCGCGAACACCGGGGAGCTGTTTTTT.

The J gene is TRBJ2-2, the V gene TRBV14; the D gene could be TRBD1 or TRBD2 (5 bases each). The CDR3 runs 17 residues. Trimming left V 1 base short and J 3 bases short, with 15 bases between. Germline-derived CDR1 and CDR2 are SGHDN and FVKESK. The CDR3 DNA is TGTGCCAGCAGCCAAGCAAAGGGACGTCAGTACACCGGGGAGCTGTTTTTT. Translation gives CASSQAKGRQYTGELFF. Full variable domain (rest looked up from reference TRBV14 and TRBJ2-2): EAGVTQFPSHSVIEKGQTVTLRCDPISGHDNLYWYRRVMGKEIKFLLHFVKESKQDESGMPNNRFLAERTGGTYSTLKVQPAELEDSGVYFCASSQAKGRQYTGELFFGEGSRLTVL.

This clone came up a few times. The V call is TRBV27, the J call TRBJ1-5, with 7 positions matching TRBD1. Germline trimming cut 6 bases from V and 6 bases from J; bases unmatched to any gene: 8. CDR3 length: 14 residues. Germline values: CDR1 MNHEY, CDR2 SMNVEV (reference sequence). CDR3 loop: CASRDLTGIQPQHF. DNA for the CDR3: TGTGCCAGCAGGGATTTGACAGGGATTCAGCCCCAGCATTTT.

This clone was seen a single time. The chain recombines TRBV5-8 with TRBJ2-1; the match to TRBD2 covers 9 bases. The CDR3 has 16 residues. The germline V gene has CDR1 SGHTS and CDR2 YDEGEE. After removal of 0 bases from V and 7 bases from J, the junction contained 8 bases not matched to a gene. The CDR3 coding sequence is TGTGCCAGCAGCTTGGACGCGGGAGGGCCAAGGAATGAGCAGTTCTTC. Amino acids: CASSLDAGGPRNEQFF.

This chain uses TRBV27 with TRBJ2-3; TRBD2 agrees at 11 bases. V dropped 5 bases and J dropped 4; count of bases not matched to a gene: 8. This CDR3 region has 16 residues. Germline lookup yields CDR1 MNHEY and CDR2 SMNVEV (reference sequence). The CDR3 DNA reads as TGTGCCAGCAGTCTGACTAGCGGGGAGTATCCAGATACGCAGTATTTT. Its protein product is CASSLTSGEYPDTQYF.

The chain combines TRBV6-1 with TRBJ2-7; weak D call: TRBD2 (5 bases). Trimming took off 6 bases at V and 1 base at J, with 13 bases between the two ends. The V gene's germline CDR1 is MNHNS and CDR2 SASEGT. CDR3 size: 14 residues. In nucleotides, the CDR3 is TGTGCCAGCAGCGCCAACCCGGGATCCTACGAGCAGTACTTC. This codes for CASSANPGSYEQYF.

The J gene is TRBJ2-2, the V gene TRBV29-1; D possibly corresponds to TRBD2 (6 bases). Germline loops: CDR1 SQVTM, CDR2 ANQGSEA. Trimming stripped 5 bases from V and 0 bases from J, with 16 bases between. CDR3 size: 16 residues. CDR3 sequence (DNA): TGCAGCGTTCCCACGGAGGGTTTGTCGAACACCGGGGAGCTGTTTTTT. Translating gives CSVPTEGLSNTGELFF.